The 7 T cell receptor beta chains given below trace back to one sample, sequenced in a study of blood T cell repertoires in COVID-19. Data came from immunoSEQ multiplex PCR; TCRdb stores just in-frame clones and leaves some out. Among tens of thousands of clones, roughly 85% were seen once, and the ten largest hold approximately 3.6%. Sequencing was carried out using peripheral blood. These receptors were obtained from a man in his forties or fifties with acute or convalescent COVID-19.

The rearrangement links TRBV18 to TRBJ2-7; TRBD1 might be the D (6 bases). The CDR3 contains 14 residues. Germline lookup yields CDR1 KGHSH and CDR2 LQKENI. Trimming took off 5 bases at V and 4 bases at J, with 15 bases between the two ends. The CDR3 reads CASSEQGEGYEQYF. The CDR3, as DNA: TGTGCCAGCTCAGAACAGGGCGAGGGGTACGAGCAGTACTTC.

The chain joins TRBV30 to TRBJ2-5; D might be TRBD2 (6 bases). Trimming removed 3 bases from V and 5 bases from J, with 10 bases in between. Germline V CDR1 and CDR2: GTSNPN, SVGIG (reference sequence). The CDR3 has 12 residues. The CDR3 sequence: CAWRTRGETQYF. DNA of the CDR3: TGTGCCTGGAGGACTAGGGGCGAGACCCAGTACTTC.

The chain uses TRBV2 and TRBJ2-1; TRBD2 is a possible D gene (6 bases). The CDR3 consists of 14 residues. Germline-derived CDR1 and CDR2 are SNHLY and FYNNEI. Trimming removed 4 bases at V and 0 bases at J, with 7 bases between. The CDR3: CASSVSGSYNEQFF. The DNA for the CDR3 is TGTGCCAGCAGTGTTAGCGGCTCCTACAATGAGCAGTTCTTC.

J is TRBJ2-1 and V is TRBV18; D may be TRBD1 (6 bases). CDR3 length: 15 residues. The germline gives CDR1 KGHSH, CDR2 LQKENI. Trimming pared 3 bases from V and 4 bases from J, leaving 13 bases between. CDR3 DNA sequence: TGTGCCAGCTCACCCCAAGAGGACAGTTACAATGAGCAGTTCTTC. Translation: CASSPQEDSYNEQFF.

CDR3 coding DNA: TGTGCCAGCAGGGCCGGGACTAGCGCCGCCTACGAGCAGTACTTC. Translated, it gives CASRAGTSAAYEQYF. This rearrangement joins TRBV2 to TRBJ2-7; the match to TRBD2 covers 10 bases. V dropped 6 bases and J dropped 2; count of bases not matched to a gene: 7. The CDR3 loop spans 15 amino acids. The germline V gene encodes CDR1 SNHLY and CDR2 FYNNEI.

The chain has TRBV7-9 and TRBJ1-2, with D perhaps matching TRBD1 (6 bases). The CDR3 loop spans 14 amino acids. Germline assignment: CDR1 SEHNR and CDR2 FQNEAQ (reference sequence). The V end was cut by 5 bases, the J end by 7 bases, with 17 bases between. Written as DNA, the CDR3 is TGTGCCAGCAGCCCCCTAGGCAGGGGTAGTGGCTACACCTTC. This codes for CASSPLGRGSGYTF.

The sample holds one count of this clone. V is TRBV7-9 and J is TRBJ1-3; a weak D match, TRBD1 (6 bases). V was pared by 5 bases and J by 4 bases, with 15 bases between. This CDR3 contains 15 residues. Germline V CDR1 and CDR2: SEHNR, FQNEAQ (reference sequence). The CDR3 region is CASSPDRPLGNTIYF. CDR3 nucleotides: TGTGCCAGCAGCCCCGACAGGCCGTTAGGAAACACCATATATTTT.